Sequencing of this T cell receptor (beta chain) was carried out in a study of cytomegalovirus exposure and HLA in healthy donors. V was clipped by 5 bases and J by 7 bases, with 12 bases between them. Germline CDR1 is SGHVS and CDR2 is FNYEAQ. This CDR3 comprises 13 residues. In the case of this clone: Its matching antigen is unknown.

Here immunoSEQ multiplex PCR was the method, and the copy in TCRdb shows in-frame clones only, minus some. The sample shows about 160,000 clones, about 90% of them seen only once. Points from the study as a whole: Researchers catalogued over 150 TCR beta chains as cytomegalovirus-associated. Among TCR sequences, most were rare, though some public TCRs appeared in many donors. Using the classifier, cytomegalovirus status was reportedly diagnosed with high specificity and sensitivity. Subsequent analysis found a tendency for first-cohort TCR clusters to co-occur within the approximately 130 validation repertoires.

The sample comprised PBMCs. The chain is built from TRBV7-6 and TRBJ1-5; D call uncertain. The sequence was obtained from a woman in her 30s in good health and CMV-seronegative. This chain's CDR3 is CASSRAVGQPQHF. The CDR3 bases are TGTGCCAGCAGCCGAGCGGTAGGGCAGCCCCAGCATTTT. Filled out from reference TRBV7-6 and TRBJ1-5, the complete variable domain reads GAGVSQSPRYKVTKRGQDVALRCDPISGHVSLYWYRQALGQGPEFLTYFNYEAQQDKSGLPNDRFSAERPEGSISTLTIQRTEQRDSAMYRCASSRAVGQPQHFGDGTRLSIL.